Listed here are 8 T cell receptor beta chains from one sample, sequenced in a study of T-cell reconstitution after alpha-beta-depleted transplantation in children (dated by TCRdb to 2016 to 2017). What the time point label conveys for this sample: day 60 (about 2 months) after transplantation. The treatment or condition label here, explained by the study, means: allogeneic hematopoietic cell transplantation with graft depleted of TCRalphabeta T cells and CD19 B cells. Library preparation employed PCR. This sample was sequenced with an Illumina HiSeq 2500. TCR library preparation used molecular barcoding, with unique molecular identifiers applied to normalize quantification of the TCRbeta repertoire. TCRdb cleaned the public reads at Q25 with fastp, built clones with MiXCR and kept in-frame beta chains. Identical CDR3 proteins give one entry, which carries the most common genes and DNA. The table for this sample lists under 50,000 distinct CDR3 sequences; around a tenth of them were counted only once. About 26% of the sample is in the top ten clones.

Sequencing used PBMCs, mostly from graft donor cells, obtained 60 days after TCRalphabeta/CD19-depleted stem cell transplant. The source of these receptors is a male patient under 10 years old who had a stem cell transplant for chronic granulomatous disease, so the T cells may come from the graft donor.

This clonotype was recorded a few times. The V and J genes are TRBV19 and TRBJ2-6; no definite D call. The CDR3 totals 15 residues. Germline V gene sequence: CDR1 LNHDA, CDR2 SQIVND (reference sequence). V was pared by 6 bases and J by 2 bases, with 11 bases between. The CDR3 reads CASSQRGAGANVLTF. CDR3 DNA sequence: TGTGCCAGTAGCCAACGTGGGGCTGGGGCCAACGTCCTGACTTTC.

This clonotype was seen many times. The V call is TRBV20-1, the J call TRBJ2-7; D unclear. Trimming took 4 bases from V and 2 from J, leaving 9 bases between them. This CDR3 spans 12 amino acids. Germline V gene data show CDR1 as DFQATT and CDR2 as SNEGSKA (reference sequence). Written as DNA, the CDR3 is TGCAGTGCTACCCCCGCCCCCTACGAGCAGTACTTC. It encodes CSATPAPYEQYF.

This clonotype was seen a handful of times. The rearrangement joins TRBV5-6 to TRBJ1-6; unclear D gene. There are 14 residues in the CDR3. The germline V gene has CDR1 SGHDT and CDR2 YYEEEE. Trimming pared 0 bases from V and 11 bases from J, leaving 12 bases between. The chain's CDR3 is CASSLVRAPAPLHF. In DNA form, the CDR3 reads TGTGCCAGCAGCTTGGTTCGGGCTCCCGCACCCCTCCACTTT.

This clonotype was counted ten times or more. CDR3 in amino acids: CASRDRGPNSPLHF. The CDR3 bases are TGTGCCAGCAGGGACAGGGGTCCCAATTCACCCCTCCACTTT. This rearrangement joins TRBV6-5 to TRBJ1-6; 9 positions match TRBD1. V gave up 6 bases and J gave up 7 bases; unmatched junction bases: 4. Looked up from germline, CDR1 is MNHEY and CDR2 is SVGAGI. CDR3 length: 14 residues.

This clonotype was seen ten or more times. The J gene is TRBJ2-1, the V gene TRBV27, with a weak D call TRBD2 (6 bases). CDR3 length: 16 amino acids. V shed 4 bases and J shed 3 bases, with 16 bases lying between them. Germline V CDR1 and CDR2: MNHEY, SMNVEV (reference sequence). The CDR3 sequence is CASSSLSVAVYNEQFF. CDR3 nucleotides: TGTGCCAGCAGTTCCCTATCGGTAGCGGTCTACAATGAGCAGTTCTTC.

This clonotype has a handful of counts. The CDR3 bases are TGTGCCTGGAGTCTAGCGGGAGGCGCCTTTTACGAGCAGTACTTC. It is translated as CAWSLAGGAFYEQYF. This chain uses TRBV30 with TRBJ2-7; 11 bases are shared with TRBD2. Germline CDR1 is GTSNPN and CDR2 is SVGIG (reference sequence). The CDR3 has 15 amino acids. V lost 2 bases and J lost 4; bases outside the gene matches: 7.

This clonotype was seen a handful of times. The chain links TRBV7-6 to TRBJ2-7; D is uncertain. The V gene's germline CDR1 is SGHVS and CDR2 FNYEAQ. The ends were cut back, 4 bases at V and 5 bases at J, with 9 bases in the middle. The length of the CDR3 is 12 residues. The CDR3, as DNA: TGTGCCAGCAGCTCCCATCGCCACGAGCAGTACTTC. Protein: CASSSHRHEQYF.

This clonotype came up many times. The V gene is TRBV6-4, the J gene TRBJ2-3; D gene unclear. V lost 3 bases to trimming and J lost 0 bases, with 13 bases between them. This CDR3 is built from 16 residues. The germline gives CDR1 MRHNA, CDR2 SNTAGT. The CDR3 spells CASSEGYGVSTDTQYF. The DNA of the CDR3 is TGTGCCAGCAGTGAAGGGTACGGCGTAAGCACAGATACGCAGTATTTT.